Included here is one T cell receptor beta chain sequence, with context. The antigen is not known. Other DNA sequences within the sample encode an identical CDR3. These data originate in a study of cytomegalovirus exposure and HLA in healthy donors. The CDR3 extends over 13 amino acids. J gave up 5 bases and V 3 bases, and 3 bases lay outside the gene matches. Germline lookup yields CDR1 MNHEY and CDR2 SVGAGI. PCR employed 60 Vbeta and 13 Jbeta primers. Clones were read by immunoSEQ multiplex PCR, and TCRdb kept only the in-frame ones, dropping some. The data hold 150,000 to 200,000 clones, with approximately 78% observed a single time. Study findings and constraints: Several top significant clusters appeared, in a later analysis, to be linked to common viral pathogens.

The donors, nominally healthy at sampling, likely had unrecorded immune exposures. The clonotype comes from a woman in her twenties or thirties in good health and CMV-seropositive. The chain employs TRBV6-5 and TRBJ1-1; the match to TRBD1 covers 7 bases. The sample consisted of PBMCs. CDR3 sequence: CASSYTGVTEAFF. The CDR3 DNA reads as TGTGCCAGCAGTTATACAGGGGTAACTGAAGCTTTCTTT.